Presented here are 15 T cell receptor beta chains from one specimen sequenced in a study of technical replicates of blood from several donors. Using immunoSEQ multiplex PCR, the repertoire was profiled, and TCRdb retains in-frame clones only, with some absent. The sample has about 80,000 clones; 97% are singletons. The sample was T cells isolated from PBMCs. Receptor source: a human donor in good health.

The V gene is TRBV2, the J gene TRBJ2-1; tentatively, D is TRBD1 (5 bases). The V and J ends lost 5 bases and 0 bases respectively, with 11 bases between them. This CDR3 region has 15 residues. Per the germline V gene, CDR1 is SNHLY and CDR2 is FYNNEI. The DNA of the CDR3 is TGTGCCAGCAGTCCCAGGGTCCTCTCCTACAATGAGCAGTTCTTC. As protein: CASSPRVLSYNEQFF.

The V and J genes are TRBV7-6 and TRBJ2-3; TRBD2 might be the D (6 bases). Germline CDR1 SGHVS, CDR2 FNYEAQ. CDR3 length equals 14 residues. V was shortened by 3 bases and J by 6 bases, with 13 bases between the two germline ends. The CDR3 nucleotides read TGTGCCAGCAGCTTCCGGGACTCGGGGGATACGCAGTATTTT. Translated: CASSFRDSGDTQYF.

The rearrangement uses TRBV5-6 and TRBJ1-5, with 9 bases matching TRBD1. This CDR3 contains 15 residues. The germline gives CDR1 SGHDT, CDR2 YYEEEE. Trimming at V came to 4 bases and at J to 2 bases, leaving 4 bases not matched to a gene. This CDR3 reads CASSLGTGRNQPQHF. CDR3 nucleotides: TGTGCCAGCAGCCTCGGGACAGGGCGCAATCAGCCCCAGCATTTT. Combining the CDR3 with reference TRBV5-6 and TRBJ1-5 gives the whole variable domain DAGVTQSPTHLIKTRGQQVTLRCSPKSGHDTVSWYQQALGQGPQFIFQYYEEEERQRGNFPDRFSGHQFPNYSSELNVNALLLGDSALYLCASSLGTGRNQPQHFGDGTRLSIL.

The V gene is TRBV15, the J gene TRBJ2-1; TRBD2 agrees at 12 bases. Germline assignment: CDR1 LNHNV and CDR2 YYDKDF (reference sequence). J gave up 8 bases and V 3 bases, and 11 bases lay outside the gene matches. The CDR3 runs 17 residues. The CDR3 region is CATSRRSTSGGIDEQFF. The DNA for the CDR3 is TGTGCCACCAGCAGGCGAAGTACTAGCGGGGGGATCGATGAGCAGTTCTTC.

J is TRBJ2-7 and V is TRBV29-1; 7 bases fit TRBD2. CDR1 and CDR2 from the germline V gene are SQVTM and ANQGSEA. V was pared by 6 bases and J by 3 bases, with 8 bases of the junction left unmatched. CDR3 length equals 13 residues. The CDR3 DNA reads TGCAGCGTCACTGCGGGGGTTTTCTACGAGCAGTACTTC. Translation: CSVTAGVFYEQYF.

The CDR3 nucleotides read TGCGCCAGCAGCCAAGATGTTCTCCAGGGGAGAATCAATCAGCCCCAGCATTTT. Residues: CASSQDVLQGRINQPQHF. This rearrangement joins TRBV4-1 to TRBJ1-5, with a tentative D call TRBD1 (6 bases). The germline V gene encodes CDR1 MGHRA and CDR2 YSYEKL. Trimming took off 0 bases at V and 3 bases at J, with 18 bases between the two ends. The CDR3 consists of 18 residues.

J is TRBJ1-1 and V is TRBV6-1; no reliable D call. Germline lookup yields CDR1 MNHNS and CDR2 SASEGT. CDR3 length: 11 residues. Trimming stripped 11 bases from V and 1 base from J, with 8 bases between. Written as DNA, the CDR3 is TGTGCCTCACGGGAGAACACTGAAGCTTTCTTT. Its translation: CASRENTEAFF.

This chain uses TRBV7-9 with TRBJ1-1; no clear D gene. CDR1 SEHNR and CDR2 FQNEAQ come from the germline V gene (reference sequence). Between the trimmed V and J ends, which lost 10 bases and 5 bases, there was a span of 11 bases. This CDR3 has 11 amino acids. CDR3 in amino acids: CATERGTEAFF. The CDR3 nucleotides read TGTGCCACCGAAAGAGGGACTGAAGCTTTCTTT.

The CDR3: CASSQPRQGYYEQYF. CDR3 in DNA: TGTGCCAGCAGCCAACCCAGACAGGGATACTACGAGCAGTACTTC. The rearrangement joins TRBV27 to TRBJ2-7; 7 bases match TRBD1. Trimming cost V 6 bases and J 3 bases; bases outside gene matches: 11. Germline CDR1 is MNHEY and CDR2 is SMNVEV (reference sequence). This CDR3 is 15 amino acids long.

Of note for this clone: Other DNA sequences from this sample encode an identical CDR3 as well. The J gene is TRBJ2-7, the V gene TRBV5-6, with D perhaps TRBD2 (5 bases). Germline CDR1 reads SGHDT; CDR2 reads YYEEEE. The V gene lost 4 bases and the J gene lost 0 bases, with 17 bases spanning the gap. CDR3 length: 16 residues. The CDR3 nucleotides are TGTGCCAGCAGCCCAACCCGGGATATCTTCTCCTACGAGCAGTACTTC. This codes for CASSPTRDIFSYEQYF.

The V gene is TRBV25-1, the J gene TRBJ2-7; no definite D call. V was shortened by 8 bases and J by 8 bases, with 10 bases between the two germline ends. This CDR3 is built from 10 residues. Germline values: CDR1 MGHDK, CDR2 SYGVNS. The CDR3 region is CASESIQQYF. CDR3 DNA: TGTGCCAGCGAGTCAATCCAGCAGTACTTC.

The chain links TRBV4-1 to TRBJ2-7, with 10 nucleotides matching TRBD2. The CDR3 covers 15 residues. J was trimmed by 3 bases and V by 3 bases; bases with no gene match: 5. Germline CDR1 MGHRA, CDR2 YSYEKL. DNA of the CDR3: TGCGCCAGCAGCCATCCCGCTAGCGGGAGCTACGAGCAGTACTTC. Its translation: CASSHPASGSYEQYF.

J is TRBJ2-1 and V is TRBV6-4; a weak D match, TRBD2 (6 bases). From germline, CDR1 is MRHNA and CDR2 SNTAGT. This CDR3 region has 14 residues. V was cut by 5 bases and J by 5 bases, with 13 bases left in between. As DNA, the CDR3 is TGTGCCAGCAGTCCACTAGCAGCGAACAATGAGCAGTTCTTC. Translation: CASSPLAANNEQFF.

The V call is TRBV11-3, the J call TRBJ2-5; the D gene is possibly TRBD1 (6 bases). The CDR3 has 14 residues. V shed 2 bases and J shed 5 bases, with 12 bases lying between them. The V gene's germline CDR1 is SGHNT and CDR2 YENEEA. CDR3 in amino acids: CASSLNGGAETQYF. CDR3 bases: TGTGCCAGCAGCTTAAATGGGGGCGCGGAGACCCAGTACTTC.

The rearrangement links TRBV7-9 to TRBJ1-6; the D gene is possibly TRBD1 (6 bases). Deletions cut 3 bases from V and 7 bases from J, with 10 bases between. This CDR3 contains 14 residues. From germline, CDR1 is SEHNR and CDR2 FQNEAQ (reference sequence). CDR3 residues: CASSFTGYNSPLHF. DNA for the CDR3: TGTGCCAGCAGCTTTACAGGGTACAATTCACCCCTCCACTTT.